The 25 T cell receptor beta chains in this list originate from one sample, sequenced in a study of patients and donors after allogeneic stem cell transplantation (TCRdb year 2020). Library generation was performed with RT-PCR. Sequenced on a NextSeq 550. TCRdb took the public reads, trimmed them with fastp at Q25, ran MiXCR for clone calling and kept in-frame beta chains. Rows with one shared CDR3 protein collapse into an entry with the most common genes and DNA. For this sample there are about 960,000 distinct CDR3 sequences; about a sixth appear just once. Of the sample, around 6% falls within the top ten clones. The material sequenced was blood, either unsorted or a sorted T cell fraction (not recorded which). The receptor source for this set is a human donor who was either an allogeneic HSCT recipient or a stem cell or donor lymphocyte infusion donor (not recorded which). It is not recorded whose cells these are; they may come from a transplant donor.

In its sample, this clonotype was seen a few times. The V and J genes are TRBV20-1 and TRBJ2-1, with 11 bases matching TRBD2. Germline CDR1 and CDR2: DFQATT and SNEGSKA (reference sequence). With V trimmed by 7 bases and J by 9 bases, 11 bases remained unmatched. CDR3 length: 14 residues. The CDR3 DNA reads TGCAGTGGTGTAGTCCGGACTAGCGGGCGTGAGCAGTTCTTC. Translating it yields CSGVVRTSGREQFF.

At least ten counts were recorded for this clonotype. The chain is built from TRBV12-3 or TRBV12-4 and TRBJ1-1; perhaps TRBD1 as D (6 bases). CDR3 length equals 16 residues. V lost 6 bases, J lost 6 bases, and 23 bases lay in between. The CDR3 nucleotides read TGTGCCAGCAGCGTTGACACCGGGACACTCTCCGCTGAAGCTTTCTTT. Protein sequence: CASSVDTGTLSAEAFF.

The chain joins TRBV9 to TRBJ1-1; 7 nucleotides align to TRBD1. CDR1 and CDR2 (germline): SGDLS, YYNGEE. There are 18 residues in the CDR3. Losses at the gene ends were 0 bases for V and 0 bases for J; bases not matched to a gene: 11. CDR3 amino acids: CASSVEGGRSVLNTEAFF. CDR3 in DNA: TGTGCCAGCAGCGTAGAAGGGGGCAGGAGCGTTCTGAACACTGAAGCTTTCTTT. Drawing the rest from reference TRBV9 and TRBJ1-1, the complete variable domain is DSGVTQTPKHLITATGQRVTLRCSPRSGDLSVYWYQQSLDQGLQFLIQYYNGEERAKGNILERFSAQQFPDLHSELNLSSLELGDSALYFCASSVEGGRSVLNTEAFFGQGTRLTVV.

This chain uses TRBV24-1 with TRBJ2-1, with 10 bases identical to TRBD2. This CDR3 has 13 amino acids. The germline V gene encodes CDR1 KGHDR and CDR2 SFDVKD. The J segment lost 15 bases and the V segment lost 6 bases, leaving 10 bases of the junction unmatched. As DNA, the CDR3 is TGTGCCACCAGTAAGGTAGCGGGAGGTCTTCTGTTCTTC. Encoded protein: CATSKVAGGLLFF.

This clonotype was observed a handful of times. The genes are TRBV2 and TRBJ2-2; 11 bases line up with TRBD2. The CDR3 totals 14 residues. V was clipped by 8 bases and J by 5 bases; unmatched bases: 4. CDR1 is SNHLY and CDR2 is FYNNEI in the germline V gene. Here the CDR3 reads CASVTSGRTGELFF. CDR3 in DNA: TGTGCCAGCGTAACTAGCGGGAGAACCGGGGAGCTGTTTTTT.

This clonotype was observed a few times. J is TRBJ2-3 and V is TRBV20-1; D unclear. This CDR3 is built from 13 residues. Trimming left V 6 bases short and J 0 bases short, with 10 bases between. Germline lookup yields CDR1 DFQATT and CDR2 SNEGSKA (reference sequence). The CDR3 reads CSARRPSTDTQYF. As DNA, the CDR3 is TGCAGTGCCCGGCGGCCTAGCACAGATACGCAGTATTTT.

V usage is TRBV2 and J usage is TRBJ1-1; TRBD1 matches at 10 bases. Germline CDR1 and CDR2: SNHLY and FYNNEI. CDR3 length: 14 amino acids. Germline trimming cut 6 bases from V and 1 base from J; bases unmatched to any gene: 2. The CDR3 DNA reads as TGTGCCAGCAGGGGACAGGGGTCGAACACTGAAGCTTTCTTT. This translates into CASRGQGSNTEAFF. The full variable domain, in which reference TRBV2 and TRBJ1-1 provide the parts outside the CDR3, is EPEVTQTPSHQVTQMGQEVILRCVPISNHLYFYWYRQILGQKVEFLVSFYNNEISEKSEIFDDQFSVERPDGSNFTLKIRSTKLEDSAMYFCASRGQGSNTEAFFGQGTRLTVV.

J is TRBJ2-3 and V is TRBV5-1, with D unresolved. The germline gives CDR1 SGHRS, CDR2 YFSETQ. This CDR3 is 13 amino acids long. V lost 3 bases and J lost 6, with 11 bases in between. The CDR3 region is CASSYPSPDTQYF. In nucleotides, the CDR3 is TGCGCCAGCAGCTATCCTAGTCCGGATACGCAGTATTTT.

This clonotype has just a few counts. V gene TRBV7-9 combines with J gene TRBJ2-3; 7 positions match TRBD1. Trimming cost V 5 bases and J 2 bases; bases outside gene matches: 10. The CDR3 is 16 residues long. Germline CDR1 reads SEHNR; CDR2 reads FQNEAQ (reference sequence). The CDR3 region has the DNA TGTGCCAGCAGCGCCGGGACAGCGCGATTCACAGATACGCAGTATTTT. Residues: CASSAGTARFTDTQYF.

This clonotype was seen only a few times. The genes are TRBV9 and TRBJ2-3; D not certain. The CDR3 totals 15 residues. The germline V gene encodes CDR1 SGDLS and CDR2 YYNGEE. Trimming shortened V by 0 bases and J by 0 bases, and 8 bases separated the two germline ends. CDR3 loop: CASSVDSVSTDTQYF. As DNA, the CDR3 is TGTGCCAGCAGCGTAGATAGTGTTAGCACAGATACGCAGTATTTT.

This clonotype was found many times. This rearrangement joins TRBV12-3 or TRBV12-4 to TRBJ2-3; D gene unclear. V lost 5 bases, J lost 10 bases, and 7 bases lay in between. The CDR3 spans 10 residues. The CDR3 nucleotides are TGTGCCAGCAGTCCACATCCGCAGTATTTT. Protein sequence: CASSPHPQYF.

This clonotype was recorded at least ten times. CDR3 loop: CSARVDGNTGELFF. CDR3 nucleotide sequence: TGCAGTGCTAGGGTTGACGGGAACACCGGGGAGCTGTTTTTT. This chain connects TRBV20-1 to TRBJ2-2; D call uncertain. Trimming took off 3 bases at V and 1 base at J, with 9 bases between the two ends. The CDR3 is made up of 14 amino acids. Germline V gives CDR1 DFQATT, CDR2 SNEGSKA (reference sequence).

This clonotype was seen only a few times. The chain carries TRBV15 and TRBJ2-7; 11 nucleotides match TRBD1. Germline V gene lookup returns CDR1 LNHNV and CDR2 YYDKDF (reference sequence). The CDR3 runs to 14 residues. The ends lost 3 bases at V and 2 bases at J; junction bases unmatched: 0. As DNA, the CDR3 is TGTGCCACCAGCAGGGACAGGGGGCCCTACGAGCAGTACTTC. It encodes CATSRDRGPYEQYF. The variable domain in full, with the rest retrieved from reference TRBV15 and TRBJ2-7, is DAMVIQNPRYQVTQFGKPVTLSCSQTLNHNVMYWYQQKSSQAPKLLFHYYDKDFNNEADTPDNFQSRRPNTSFCFLDIRSPGLGDTAMYLCATSRDRGPYEQYFGPGTRLTVT.

The gene calls are TRBV7-2 and TRBJ2-7, with a weak D call TRBD1 (6 bases). The V end was cut by 7 bases, the J end by 6 bases, with 16 bases between. Germline V gene data show CDR1 as SGHTA and CDR2 as FQGNSA. The CDR3 length is 13 residues. The CDR3 loop is CASKVDGGGEQYF. The CDR3 DNA reads TGTGCCAGCAAGGTAGATGGGGGCGGCGAGCAGTACTTC.

This clonotype occurred a few times. The chain carries TRBV7-9 and TRBJ2-4; no reliable D call. Germline loops: CDR1 SEHNR, CDR2 FQNEAQ (reference sequence). There are 15 residues in the CDR3. V lost 4 bases and J lost 4, with 14 bases in between. The CDR3 DNA is TGTGCCAGCAGCTACGAGAAAGATGCAAAAAACATTCAGTACTTC. Amino acid sequence: CASSYEKDAKNIQYF.

This clonotype has only a few counts. This CDR3 is CASSLEAEKGSPLHF. CDR3 coding DNA: TGTGCCAGCAGCTTAGAGGCAGAGAAGGGTTCACCCCTCCACTTT. The chain has TRBV7-9 and TRBJ1-6, with no clear D. The CDR3 has 15 amino acids. Germline V lookup: CDR1 SEHNR, CDR2 FQNEAQ (reference sequence). With 1 base removed from V and 9 bases from J, the gap between germline ends came to 13 bases.

This clonotype has more than one count but fewer than ten. The chain combines TRBV12-3 or TRBV12-4 with TRBJ2-1; 11 positions match TRBD1. J was trimmed by 8 bases and V by 6 bases; bases with no gene match: 6. The CDR3 length is 14 residues. CDR3 in DNA: TGTGCCAGCAGCCGGGACAGGGGGTTAGATGAGCAGTTCTTC. As protein: CASSRDRGLDEQFF.

V usage is TRBV20-1 and J usage is TRBJ2-6; D not resolved. The CDR3 has 14 amino acids. CDR1 and CDR2 (germline): DFQATT, SNEGSKA (reference sequence). V was shortened by 3 bases and J by 0 bases, with 6 bases between the two germline ends. The CDR3 loop reads CSARPGSGANVLTF. In DNA, the CDR3 is TGCAGTGCTAGGCCCGGCTCTGGGGCCAACGTCCTGACTTTC.

The chain uses TRBV24-1 and TRBJ2-1; D is unresolved. The V end was cut by 0 bases, the J end by 6 bases, with 2 bases between. The germline V gene encodes CDR1 KGHDR and CDR2 SFDVKD. The CDR3 consists of 12 residues. CDR3 sequence (DNA): TGTGCCACCAGTGATTTGATCAATGAGCAGTTCTTC. It specifies CATSDLINEQFF.

This chain joins TRBV7-6 and TRBJ1-1; TRBD1 is a possible D gene (5 bases). V shed 5 bases and J shed 4 bases, with 17 bases lying between them. In germline, CDR1 is SGHVS, CDR2 FNYEAQ. The CDR3 runs 15 residues. CDR3 region: CASSENSGLGTEAFF. In nucleotides, the CDR3 is TGTGCCAGCAGCGAGAACTCAGGGTTGGGCACTGAAGCTTTCTTT.

This clonotype was detected many times. V is TRBV3-1 and J is TRBJ1-2; TRBD1 matches at 10 bases. V gave up 2 bases and J gave up 3 bases; unmatched junction bases: 3. Germline V CDR1 and CDR2: LGHDT, YNNKEL (reference sequence). This CDR3 region has 15 residues. The CDR3 is CASSQTTGGYYGYTF. The CDR3 coding sequence is TGTGCCAGCAGCCAAACGACAGGGGGCTACTATGGCTACACCTTC.

This clonotype was found a few times. J is TRBJ2-1 and V is TRBV12-3 or TRBV12-4; D is unresolved. The germline V and J ends were trimmed by 3 bases and 10 bases, with 10 bases remaining between them. The CDR3 has 12 amino acids. The CDR3 nucleotides read TGTGCCAGCAGTTTGTGGAGTGGCGAGCAGTTCTTC. It yields the protein CASSLWSGEQFF.

This chain connects TRBV7-2 to TRBJ1-4, with D perhaps matching TRBD1 (5 bases). Germline CDR1 SGHTA, CDR2 FQGNSA. V was pared by 5 bases and J by 5 bases, with 18 bases between. This CDR3 comprises 16 residues. CDR3 bases: TGTGCCAGCAGCCCTCCGGGACCCTCGAGCAATGAAAAACTGTTTTTT. This codes for CASSPPGPSSNEKLFF.

This clonotype has a handful of counts. The chain employs TRBV5-1 and TRBJ2-7, with D possibly being TRBD2 (5 bases). The germline gives CDR1 SGHRS, CDR2 YFSETQ. Between the trimmed V and J ends, which lost 4 bases and 4 bases, there was a span of 15 bases. The CDR3 covers 14 residues. The CDR3 DNA follows: TGCGCCAGCAGCACGCGGAGGCAACCTTACGAGCAGTACTTC. This sequence encodes CASSTRRQPYEQYF.

This clonotype was recorded a few times. The chain combines TRBV11-2 with TRBJ2-1; 14 bases fit TRBD2. Germline trimming cut 5 bases from V and 6 bases from J; bases unmatched to any gene: 6. The CDR3 runs 16 residues. The germline V gene encodes CDR1 SGHAT and CDR2 FQNNGV. For the CDR3, the DNA is TGTGCCAGCAGCAACCTGGGACTAGCGGGAGTCAATGAGCAGTTCTTC. Translating it yields CASSNLGLAGVNEQFF.